These T cell receptor beta chains were read from a single sample in a study of T cells after yellow fever vaccination. TCRdb fed the 5' RACE reads into MiXCR, producing one record per CDR3 protein. The sample holds 550,000 or so distinct CDR3 sequences; 19% are singletons and the top ten take around an eighth. The sequenced sample was PBMCs, obtained 15 days after the yellow fever booster vaccination. All receptors come from a man aged 25 to 40 who received the YFV17D yellow fever vaccine. Each CDR3 is given without its conserved first and last residue. Fields, in order: V gene, CDR3 protein.

v_call: TRBV6-1; cdr3_aa: ATLAGSYNEQF
v_call: TRBV6-1; cdr3_aa: ASRSYGGDFLQY
v_call: TRBV20-1; cdr3_aa: SARTVLAKNIQY
v_call: TRBV28; cdr3_aa: ASSSTGQGAGEQY
v_call: TRBV5-1; cdr3_aa: ASSLEGRGYSYEQY
v_call: TRBV4-1; cdr3_aa: ASSAYEDRGGDTQY
v_call: TRBV6-1; cdr3_aa: ASSTGQGTYNEQF
v_call: TRBV5-4; cdr3_aa: ASSPGLGSYNEQF
v_call: TRBV7-9; cdr3_aa: ASTRLGWGTDTQY
v_call: TRBV5-1; cdr3_aa: ASSAEGVSYNEQF
v_call: TRBV29-1; cdr3_aa: SVATGEYNSPLH
v_call: TRBV12-3/TRBV12-4; cdr3_aa: ASSSEQPGYTTDTQY
v_call: TRBV25-1; cdr3_aa: ASSEGTGGLETQY
v_call: TRBV5-6; cdr3_aa: ASSLAGARGKGYEQY
v_call: TRBV12-5; cdr3_aa: ASGSASGTTDTQY
v_call: TRBV15; cdr3_aa: ATSRDSGRAYEQY
v_call: TRBV4-2; cdr3_aa: ASSQGGGGRGGEQF
v_call: TRBV20-1; cdr3_aa: SARDRGTSGTRQETQY
v_call: TRBV5-1; cdr3_aa: ASSPLTGGARVDTQY
v_call: TRBV7-6; cdr3_aa: ASSALGGLQETQY
v_call: TRBV9; cdr3_aa: ASSVESGDTGELF
v_call: TRBV19; cdr3_aa: ASTVRSYYGYT
v_call: TRBV28; cdr3_aa: ASSPRTNEQF
v_call: TRBV10-1; cdr3_aa: ASSDFDRSRTDTQY